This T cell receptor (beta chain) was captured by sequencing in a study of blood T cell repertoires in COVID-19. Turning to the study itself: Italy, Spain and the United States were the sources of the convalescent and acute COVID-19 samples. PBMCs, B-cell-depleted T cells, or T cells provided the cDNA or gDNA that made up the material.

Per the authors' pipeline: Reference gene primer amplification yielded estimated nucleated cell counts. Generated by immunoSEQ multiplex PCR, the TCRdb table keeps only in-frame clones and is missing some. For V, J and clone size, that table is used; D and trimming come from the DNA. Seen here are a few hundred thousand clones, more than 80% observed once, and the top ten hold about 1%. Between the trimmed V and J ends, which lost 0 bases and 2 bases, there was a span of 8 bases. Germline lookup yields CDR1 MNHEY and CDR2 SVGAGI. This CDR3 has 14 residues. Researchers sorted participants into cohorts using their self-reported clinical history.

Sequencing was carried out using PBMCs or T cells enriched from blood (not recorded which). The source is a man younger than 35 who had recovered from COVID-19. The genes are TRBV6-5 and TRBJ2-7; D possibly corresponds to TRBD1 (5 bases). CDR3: CASSYSDRTYEQYF. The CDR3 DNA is TGTGCCAGCAGTTACTCCGACAGAACCTACGAGCAGTACTTC.